The present TCR beta chain was sequenced within a study of blood T cells in healthy people across ages. The V and J ends lost 6 bases and 5 bases respectively, with 10 bases between them. Germline V gene lookup returns CDR1 SQVTM and CDR2 ANQGSEA. The CDR3 length is 11 residues. The amount of total RNA extracted per sample was at least 5.5 micrograms. Alongside a J-beta primer mix, a sample-barcoded 5' primer served in a second PCR lasting about 6 to 12 cycles. From the 5' RACE reads, TCRdb called clonotypes with MiXCR, one entry per CDR3 protein. The repertoire holds 750,000 or so distinct CDR3 sequences, approximately 25% seen once, with 9.4% in the top ten. The table lists this clonotype with a few counts. These data also formed part of another study, on T cells of mothers and their children. This second study notes: Nine systemically healthy Caucasian donors: three mothers, six children.

Material: blood. The chain carries TRBV29-1 and TRBJ2-5; either TRBD1 or TRBD2 may supply D (5 bases each). The sequence was obtained from a boy aged 5 to 17 in good health. CDR3 region: CSVEGHETQYF. The CDR3, as DNA: TGCAGCGTAGAGGGGCACGAGACCCAGTACTTC.